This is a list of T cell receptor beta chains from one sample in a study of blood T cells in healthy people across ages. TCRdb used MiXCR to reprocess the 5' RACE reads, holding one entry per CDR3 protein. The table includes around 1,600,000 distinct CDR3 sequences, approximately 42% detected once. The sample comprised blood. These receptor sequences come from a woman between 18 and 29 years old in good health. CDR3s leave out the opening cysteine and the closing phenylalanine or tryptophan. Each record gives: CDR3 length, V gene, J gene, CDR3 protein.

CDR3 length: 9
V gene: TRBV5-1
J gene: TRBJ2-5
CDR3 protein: ASISGAEQY

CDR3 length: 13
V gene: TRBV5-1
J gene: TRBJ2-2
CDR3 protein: ATNGASGNTGELF

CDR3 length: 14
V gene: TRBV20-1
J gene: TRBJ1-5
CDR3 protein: SAQGTGRWSNQPQH

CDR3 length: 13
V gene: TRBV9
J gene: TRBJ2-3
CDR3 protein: ASSEPGQGVGTQY

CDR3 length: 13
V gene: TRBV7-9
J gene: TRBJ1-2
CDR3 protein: ASSLEVVGPYGYT

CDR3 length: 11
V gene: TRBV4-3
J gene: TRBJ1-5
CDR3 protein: ASSQEKGQPRH

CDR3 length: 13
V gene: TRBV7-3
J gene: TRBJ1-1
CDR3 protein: ASSPSRTGRTEAF

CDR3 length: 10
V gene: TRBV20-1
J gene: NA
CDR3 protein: SARDPGNIQY

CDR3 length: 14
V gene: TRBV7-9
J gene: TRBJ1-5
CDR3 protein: ASSVHYGSSNQPQH

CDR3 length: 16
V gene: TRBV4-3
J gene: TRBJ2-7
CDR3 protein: ASSPLGASGPPIYEQY

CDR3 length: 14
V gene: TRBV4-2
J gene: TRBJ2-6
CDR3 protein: ASSQEPDSGANVLT

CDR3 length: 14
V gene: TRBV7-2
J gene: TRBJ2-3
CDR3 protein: ASSLGGTSPHYTQY

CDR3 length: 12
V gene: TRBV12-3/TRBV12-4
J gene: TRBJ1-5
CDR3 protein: ASSRTGRNQPQH

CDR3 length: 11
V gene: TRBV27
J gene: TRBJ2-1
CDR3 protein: ASRPYTRNEQF

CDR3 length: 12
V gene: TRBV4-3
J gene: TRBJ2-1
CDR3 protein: ASSQDLDPNEQF

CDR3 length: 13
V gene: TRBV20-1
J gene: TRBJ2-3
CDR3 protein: SARRAVSSTDTQY

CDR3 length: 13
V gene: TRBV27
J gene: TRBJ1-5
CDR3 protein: ASSSGTGVDQPQH

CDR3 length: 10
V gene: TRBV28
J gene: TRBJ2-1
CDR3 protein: ALVGGAGEQF

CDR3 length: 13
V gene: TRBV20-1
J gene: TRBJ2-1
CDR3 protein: SAGRAGVSYNEQF

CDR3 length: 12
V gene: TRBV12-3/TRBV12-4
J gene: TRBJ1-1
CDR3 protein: ASSFPLSNTEAF

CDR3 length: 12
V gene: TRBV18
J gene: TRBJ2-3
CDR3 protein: ASSPPINTDTQY

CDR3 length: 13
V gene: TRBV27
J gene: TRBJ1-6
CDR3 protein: ASSLFGTGPRPLH

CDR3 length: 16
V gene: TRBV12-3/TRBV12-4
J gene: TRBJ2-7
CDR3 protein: ASSSGTGPSLHRYEQY

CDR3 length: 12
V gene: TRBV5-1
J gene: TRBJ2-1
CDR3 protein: ASSPRDLDGEQF

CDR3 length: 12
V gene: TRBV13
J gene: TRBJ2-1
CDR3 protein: ASSSDRGHNEQF

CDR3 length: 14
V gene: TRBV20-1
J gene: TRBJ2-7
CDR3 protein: SARSHYRGSSYEQY

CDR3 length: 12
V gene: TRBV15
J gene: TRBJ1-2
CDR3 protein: ATSQVGGSYGYT

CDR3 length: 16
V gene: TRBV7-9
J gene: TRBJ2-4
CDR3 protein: ASSLLSGTDRAKNIQY